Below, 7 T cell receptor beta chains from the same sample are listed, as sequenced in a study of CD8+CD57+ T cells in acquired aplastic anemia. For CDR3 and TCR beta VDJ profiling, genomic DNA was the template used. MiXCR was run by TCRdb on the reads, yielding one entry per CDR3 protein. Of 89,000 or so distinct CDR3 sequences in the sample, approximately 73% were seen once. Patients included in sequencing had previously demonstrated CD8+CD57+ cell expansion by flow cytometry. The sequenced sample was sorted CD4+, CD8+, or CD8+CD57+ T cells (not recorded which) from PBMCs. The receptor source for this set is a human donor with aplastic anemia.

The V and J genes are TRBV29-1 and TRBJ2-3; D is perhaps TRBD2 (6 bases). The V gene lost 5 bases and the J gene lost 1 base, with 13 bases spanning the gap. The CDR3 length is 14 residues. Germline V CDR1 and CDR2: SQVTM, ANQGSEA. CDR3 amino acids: CSVWSPGGTDTQYF. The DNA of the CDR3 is TGCAGCGTTTGGAGCCCGGGGGGCACAGATACGCAGTATTTT.

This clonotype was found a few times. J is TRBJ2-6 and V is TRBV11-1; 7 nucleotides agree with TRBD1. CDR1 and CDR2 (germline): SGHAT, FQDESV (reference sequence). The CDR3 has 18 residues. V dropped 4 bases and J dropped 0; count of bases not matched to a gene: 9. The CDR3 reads CASSSRQGRGSGANVLTF. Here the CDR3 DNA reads TGTGCCAGCAGCTCCCGACAGGGAAGGGGCTCTGGGGCCAACGTCCTGACTTTC.

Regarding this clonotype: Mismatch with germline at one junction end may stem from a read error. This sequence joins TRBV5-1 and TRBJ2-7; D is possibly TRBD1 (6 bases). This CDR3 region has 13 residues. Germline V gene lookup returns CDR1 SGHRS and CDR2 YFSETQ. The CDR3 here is CASSSGQLYEQYF. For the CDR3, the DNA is TGCGCCAGTAGCTCCGGACAGCTCTACGAGCAGTACTTC.

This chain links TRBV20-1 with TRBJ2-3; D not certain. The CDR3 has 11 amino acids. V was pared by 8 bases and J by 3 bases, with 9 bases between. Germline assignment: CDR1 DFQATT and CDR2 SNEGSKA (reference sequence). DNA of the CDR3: TGCAGTCCTGGCCCTACAGATACGCAGTATTTT. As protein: CSPGPTDTQYF.

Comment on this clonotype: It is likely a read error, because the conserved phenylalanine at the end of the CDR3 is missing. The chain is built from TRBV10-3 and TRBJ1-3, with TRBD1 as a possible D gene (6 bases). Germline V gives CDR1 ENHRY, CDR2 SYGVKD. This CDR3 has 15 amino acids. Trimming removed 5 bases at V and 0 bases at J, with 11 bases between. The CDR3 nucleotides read TGTGCCATCAGTAGCAGGGGTGCCTCTGGAAACACCATATATTCT. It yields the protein CAISSRGASGNTIYS.

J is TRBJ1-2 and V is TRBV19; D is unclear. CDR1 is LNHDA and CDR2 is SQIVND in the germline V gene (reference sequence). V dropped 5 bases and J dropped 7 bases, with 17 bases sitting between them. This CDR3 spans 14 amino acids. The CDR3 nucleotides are TGTGCCAGTAGTGTCGTTTGGCAGGAAAGTGGCTACACCTTC. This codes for CASSVVWQESGYTF.

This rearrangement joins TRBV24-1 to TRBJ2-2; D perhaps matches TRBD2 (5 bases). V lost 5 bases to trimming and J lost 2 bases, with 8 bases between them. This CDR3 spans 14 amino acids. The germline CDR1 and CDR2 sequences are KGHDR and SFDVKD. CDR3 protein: CATSGTYNTGELFF. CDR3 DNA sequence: TGTGCCACCAGTGGGACTTATAACACCGGGGAGCTGTTTTTT.